These T cell receptor beta chains were read from a single sample in a study of blood T cell repertoires in COVID-19. Sequenced by immunoSEQ multiplex PCR; TCRdb stores in-frame clones only, minus some. The sample contains 70,000 or so clones, 75% to 90% of which appear only once. Sequenced: peripheral blood. The receptors originated from a woman of 80 years or more with active COVID-19. The CDR3 runs from the conserved cysteine through the conserved F or W. D genes are given only for firm matches. Part of the rows lack a size; the others show once, few, many or a class for expanded clones.

j_gene | abundance | d_gene | v_gene | CDR3nt | CDR3aa
TRBJ1-4 | . | . | TRBV29-1 | TGCAGCGTTCCGGGGGCAACTAATGAAAAACTGTTTTTT | CSVPGATNEKLFF
TRBJ2-5 | . | . | TRBV5-4 | TGTGCCAGCAGCGTTGGCGGTGTGCAAGAGACCCAGTACTTC | CASSVGGVQETQYF
TRBJ1-2 | . | . | TRBV5-1 | TGCGCCAGCAGCTTTGGACACAGGGCTAACTATGGCTACACCTTC | CASSFGHRANYGYTF
TRBJ2-3 | . | . | TRBV28 | TGTGCCAGCAGAACGGGAAGGCCCGCAGATACGCAGTATTTT | CASRTGRPADTQYF
TRBJ1-2 | . | . | TRBV6-2/TRBV6-3 | TGTGCCAGCAGTTCCCGACAAGGCTACACCTTC | CASSSRQGYTF
TRBJ2-5 | . | TRBD2 | TRBV3-1/TRBV3-2 | TGTGCCAGCAGCCGGACTAGCGGGAGGGCCGACGGAGAGACCCAGTACTTC | CASSRTSGRADGETQYF
TRBJ2-1 | . | . | TRBV19 | TGTGCCAGTAGTATTGGGGGGGCGGGATGGAACAATGAGCAGTTCTTC | CASSIGGAGWNNEQFF
TRBJ2-7 | once | TRBD1 | TRBV19 | TGTGCCAGTATTACAGGGGGGAGGACGTACGAGCAGTACTTC | CASITGGRTYEQYF
TRBJ2-7 | few | TRBD2 | TRBV2 | TGTGCCAGCAGTGAGGCGGGAGGGCCGGGCGAGCAGTACTTC | CASSEAGGPGEQYF
TRBJ2-5 | few | TRBD1 | TRBV3-1/TRBV3-2 | TGTGCCAGCGAGGGGGCGAAACAAGAGACCCAGTACTTC | CASEGAKQETQYF
TRBJ2-5 | . | . | TRBV10-3 | TGTGCCATCAGTGACCGGGAGACCCAGTACTTC | CAISDRETQYF
TRBJ2-5 | . | TRBD2 | TRBV7-9 | TGTGCCAGCAGCCAAGGGAGGACTAGGTGGTCCGGGGAGACCCAGTACTTC | CASSQGRTRWSGETQYF
TRBJ1-6 | . | . | TRBV7-2 | TGTGCCAGCAGCTTAGCGTTGTTAGGCGGCATCGGGTCACCCCTCCACTTT | CASSLALLGGIGSPLHF
TRBJ2-5 | . | . | TRBV28 | TGTGCCAGCACCCTCAGGGGTCTCCAAGAGACCCAGTACTTC | CASTLRGLQETQYF
TRBJ1-2 | . | TRBD1 | TRBV6-5 | TGTGCCAGCAGTTCCCGGACAGGAGCTTATGGCTACACCTTC | CASSSRTGAYGYTF
TRBJ1-1 | . | . | TRBV5-6 | TGTGCCAGCAGCTTTCATTATCCCGGACAGCTGAACACTGAAGCTTTCTTT | CASSFHYPGQLNTEAFF
TRBJ2-7 | . | . | TRBV6-5 | TGTGCCAGCTCAAGGTTGGCCAGGGCAACCTACGAGCAGTACTTC | CASSRLARATYEQYF
TRBJ2-7 | . | TRBD2 | TRBV20-1 | TGCAGTGCGGGGGGGTCTTACGAGCAGTACTTC | CSAGGSYEQYF
TRBJ2-4 | . | . | TRBV9 | TGTGCCAGCAGCGCGCAGACAGGAATCGGCATTCAGTACTTC | CASSAQTGIGIQYF
TRBJ1-4 | . | . | TRBV5-8 | TGTGCCAGCAGCGGTACAGGGCCTGCTAATGAAAAACTGTTTTTT | CASSGTGPANEKLFF
TRBJ2-6 | once | TRBD1 | TRBV28 | TGTGCCAGCAGTCTCGGACAGGCATACTCTGGGGCCAACGTCCTGACTTTC | CASSLGQAYSGANVLTF
TRBJ2-3 | . | TRBD2 | TRBV10-2 | TGCGCCAGCAGTTACGGGACTAGCGGTGCGGATACGCAGTATTTT | CASSYGTSGADTQYF
TRBJ2-2 | once | . | TRBV9 | TGTGCCAGCAGCGCCCGAACAGGGTCCGGGGAGCTGTTTTTT | CASSARTGSGELFF
TRBJ2-1 | . | . | TRBV2 | TGTGCCATCCTCAGGGGGGTTACCTACAATGAGCAGTTCTTC | CAILRGVTYNEQFF
TRBJ2-5 | . | . | TRBV5-1 | TGCGCCAGCAGTAGCCGGCGGATACACCAAGAGACCCAGTACTTC | CASSSRRIHQETQYF
TRBJ1-1 | . | TRBD1 | TRBV7-8 | TGTGCCAGCAGTCAGGGGGCCGGCACTGAAGCTTTCTTT | CASSQGAGTEAFF
TRBJ2-1 | . | . | TRBV6-5 | TGTGCCAGCAGGCCAGGGGAACCCTACAATGAGCAGTTCTTC | CASRPGEPYNEQFF
TRBJ1-5 | . | . | TRBV19 | TGTGCCAGTAGTTTTCAGGATAGCAATCAGCCCCAGCATTTT | CASSFQDSNQPQHF
TRBJ1-6 | . | TRBD1 | TRBV18 | TGTGCCAGCTCACCATTCGGATACGGACAGGGGAATTCACCCCTCCACTTT | CASSPFGYGQGNSPLHF
TRBJ2-1 | . | TRBD2 | TRBV7-6 | TGTGCCAGCAGCTTAGAGTTACGGGCTAGCGGGCATTACAATGAGCAGTTCTTC | CASSLELRASGHYNEQFF
TRBJ1-6 | . | . | TRBV21-1 | TGTGCCAGATCTTCAGGGGGCTGTAATTCACCCCTCCACTTT | CARSSGGCNSPLHF
TRBJ2-7 | . | TRBD1 | TRBV28 | TGTGCCAGCAGAGGGCAGGGGGCAAGCGAGCAGTACTTC | CASRGQGASEQYF
TRBJ2-1 | . | TRBD2 | TRBV11-2 | TGTGCCAGCAGCTTTACCGGGACTAGCTCCTACAATGAGCAGTTCTTC | CASSFTGTSSYNEQFF
TRBJ2-5 | . | . | TRBV7-2 | TGTGCCAGCAGCTTAGAAGGGGTGGGAACAGAGACCCAGTACTTC | CASSLEGVGTETQYF
TRBJ1-4 | . | . | TRBV7-8 | TGTGCCAGCAGCTTTATGTTCGGGGGAAAAATTGCAACTAATGAAAAACTGTTTTTT | CASSFMFGGKIATNEKLFF
TRBJ2-3 | . | . | TRBV27 | TGTGCCAGCAGCTCCCCCCTCGGTTCTAGCACAGATACGCAGTATTTT | CASSSPLGSSTDTQYF
TRBJ2-5 | . | TRBD2 | TRBV30 | TGTGCCTGGAGTGTGGGAGGGAGAGGGGAGACCCAGTACTTC | CAWSVGGRGETQYF
TRBJ1-2 | few | . | TRBV7-2 | TGTGCCAGCAGCTTCTTTCGGTCACCTTCCTTC | CASSFFRSPSF
TRBJ2-7 | . | TRBD2 | TRBV27 | TGTGCCAGCAGTTGGACGGGGATTAGCGGGAACGAGCAGTACTTC | CASSWTGISGNEQYF
TRBJ1-4 | . | TRBD1 | TRBV28 | TGTGCCAGCAGTTTCGGGGGGACAGGGGCCCCAACTAATGAAAAACTGTTTTTT | CASSFGGTGAPTNEKLFF
TRBJ1-1 | . | . | TRBV6-5 | TGTGCCAGCAGTACCCGACAGAAGGGGAACACTGAAGCTTTCTTT | CASSTRQKGNTEAFF
TRBJ1-5 | . | . | TRBV28 | TGTGCCAGCAGTTTGGCCCAGGATCATAGCAATCAGCCCCAGCATTTT | CASSLAQDHSNQPQHF
TRBJ2-1 | . | TRBD2 | TRBV6-1 | TGTGCCAGCAGTGTCATCCTAGCGGATCCGTACAATGAGCAGTTCTTC | CASSVILADPYNEQFF
TRBJ2-3 | . | TRBD2 | TRBV10-3 | TGTGCCATCAGTGAGTCTGCTAGCGGCTCCCCAGATACGCAGTATTTT | CAISESASGSPDTQYF
TRBJ1-1 | . | TRBD1 | TRBV23-1 | TGCGCCAGCAGTCAATCGCAGGCAGGGGGCCGAGGGGACACTGAAGCTTTCTTT | CASSQSQAGGRGDTEAFF
TRBJ2-7 | . | TRBD2 | TRBV19 | TGTGCCAGTAGTATCGGCGGGGGAGCGAACGAGCAGTACTTC | CASSIGGGANEQYF
TRBJ2-1 | . | . | TRBV2 | TGTGCCAGCAGTGAAAGCCGGGATGAGCAGTTCTTC | CASSESRDEQFF
TRBJ2-5 | few | . | TRBV29-1 | TGCAGCGGCCGGGATCAAGAGACCCAGTACTTC | CSGRDQETQYF
TRBJ2-7 | . | TRBD2 | TRBV6-5 | TGTGCCACCGTAGCGGGGGGAAGCTCCTACGAGCAGTACTTC | CATVAGGSSYEQYF
TRBJ2-3 | . | . | TRBV4-1 | TGCGCCAGCAGCATTCTAGCGTCTAGCACAGATACGCAGTATTTT | CASSILASSTDTQYF
TRBJ2-2 | once | TRBD2 | TRBV5-1 | TGCGCCAGCAGCTTTTCTGCGGGAGTAAACACCGGGGAGCTGTTTTTT | CASSFSAGVNTGELFF
TRBJ2-6 | . | . | TRBV7-3 | TGTGCCAGCAGCCCCCCGAATGGCTTCCTGACTTTC | CASSPPNGFLTF
TRBJ2-5 | . | . | TRBV4-1 | TGCGCCAGCAGCATACAGGGCCGCCGGGAGACCCAGTACTTC | CASSIQGRRETQYF
TRBJ2-7 | . | . | TRBV6-2/TRBV6-3 | TGTGCCAGCAGTTATCATCGAGCGGCTGGATCCTACGAGCAGTACTTC | CASSYHRAAGSYEQYF